This T cell receptor (beta chain) was found in a study of T cells after yellow fever vaccination. In this sample, this clonotype turned up a few times. TCRdb called the 5' RACE reads again in MiXCR, with one record for every CDR3 protein. The profile covers around 310,000 distinct CDR3 sequences, with 3.6% appearing a single time and 20% to 30% taken by the ten largest. Germline CDR1 is SGHKS and CDR2 is YYEKEE (reference sequence). V lost 5 bases to trimming and J lost 0 bases; unmatched junction nucleotides: 8. CDR3 length: 15 residues. The origin of this receptor is a man aged 18 to 29 who received the YFV17D yellow fever vaccine. The sample consisted of PBMCs, taken on the day of the yellow fever booster vaccination. This chain joins TRBV5-5 and TRBJ2-7; 7 nucleotides match TRBD1. In DNA, the CDR3 is TGTGCCAGCAGGCCGGGACAGTCGAGCTCCTACGAGCAGTACGTC. Translation: CASRPGQSSSYEQYV.